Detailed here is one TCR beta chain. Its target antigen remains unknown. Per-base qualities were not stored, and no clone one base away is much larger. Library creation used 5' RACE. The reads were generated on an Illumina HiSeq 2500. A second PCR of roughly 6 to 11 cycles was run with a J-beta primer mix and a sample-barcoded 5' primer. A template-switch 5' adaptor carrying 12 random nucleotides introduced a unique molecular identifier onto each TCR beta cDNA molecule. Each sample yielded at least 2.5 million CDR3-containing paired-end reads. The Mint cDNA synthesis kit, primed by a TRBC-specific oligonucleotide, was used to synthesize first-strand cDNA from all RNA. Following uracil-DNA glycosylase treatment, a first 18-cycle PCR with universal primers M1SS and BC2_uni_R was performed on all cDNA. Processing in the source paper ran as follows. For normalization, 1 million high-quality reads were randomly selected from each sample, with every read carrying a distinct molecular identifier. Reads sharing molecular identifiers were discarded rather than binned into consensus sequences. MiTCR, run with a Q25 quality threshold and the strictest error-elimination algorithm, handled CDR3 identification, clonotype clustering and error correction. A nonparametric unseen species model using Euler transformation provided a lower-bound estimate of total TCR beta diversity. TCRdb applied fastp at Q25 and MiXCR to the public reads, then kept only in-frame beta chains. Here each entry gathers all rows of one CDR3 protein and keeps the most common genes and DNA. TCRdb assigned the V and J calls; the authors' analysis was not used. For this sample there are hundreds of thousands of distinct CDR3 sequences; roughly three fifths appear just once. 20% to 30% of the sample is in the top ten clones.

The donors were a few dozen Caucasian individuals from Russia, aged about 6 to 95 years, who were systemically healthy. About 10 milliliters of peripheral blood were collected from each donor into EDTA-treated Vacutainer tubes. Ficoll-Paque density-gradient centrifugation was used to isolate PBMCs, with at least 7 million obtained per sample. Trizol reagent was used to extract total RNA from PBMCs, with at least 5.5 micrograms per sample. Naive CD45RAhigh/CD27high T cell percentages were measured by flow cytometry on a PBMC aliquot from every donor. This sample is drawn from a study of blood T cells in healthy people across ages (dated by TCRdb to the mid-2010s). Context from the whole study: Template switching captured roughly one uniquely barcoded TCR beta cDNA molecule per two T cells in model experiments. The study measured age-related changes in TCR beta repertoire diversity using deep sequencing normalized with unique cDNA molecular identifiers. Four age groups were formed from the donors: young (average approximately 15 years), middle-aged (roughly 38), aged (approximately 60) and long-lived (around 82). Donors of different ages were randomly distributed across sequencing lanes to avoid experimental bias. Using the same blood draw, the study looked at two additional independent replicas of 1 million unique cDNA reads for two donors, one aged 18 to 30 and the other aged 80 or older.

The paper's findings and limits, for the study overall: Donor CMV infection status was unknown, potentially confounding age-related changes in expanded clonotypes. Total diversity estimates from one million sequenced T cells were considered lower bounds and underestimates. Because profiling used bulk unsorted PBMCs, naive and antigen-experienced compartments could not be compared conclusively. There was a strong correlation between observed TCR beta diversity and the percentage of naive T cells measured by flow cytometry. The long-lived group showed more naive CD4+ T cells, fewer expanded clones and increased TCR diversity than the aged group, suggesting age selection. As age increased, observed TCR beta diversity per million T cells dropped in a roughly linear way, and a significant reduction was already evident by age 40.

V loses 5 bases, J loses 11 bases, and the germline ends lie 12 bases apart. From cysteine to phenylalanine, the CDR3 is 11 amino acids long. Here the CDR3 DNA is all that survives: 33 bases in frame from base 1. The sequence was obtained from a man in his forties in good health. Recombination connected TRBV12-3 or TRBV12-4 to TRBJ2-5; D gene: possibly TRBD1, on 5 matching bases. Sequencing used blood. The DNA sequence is TGTGCCAGCAGTACCCGACAGAAGCAGTACTTC. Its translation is CASSTRQKQYF.